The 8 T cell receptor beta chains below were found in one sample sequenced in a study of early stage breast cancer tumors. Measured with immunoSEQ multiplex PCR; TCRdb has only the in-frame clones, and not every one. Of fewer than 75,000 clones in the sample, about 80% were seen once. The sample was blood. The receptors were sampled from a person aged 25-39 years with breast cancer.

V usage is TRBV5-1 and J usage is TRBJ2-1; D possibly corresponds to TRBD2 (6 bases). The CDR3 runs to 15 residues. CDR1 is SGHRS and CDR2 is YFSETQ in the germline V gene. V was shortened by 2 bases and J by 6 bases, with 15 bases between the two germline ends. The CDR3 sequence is CASSLVGGSRNEQFF. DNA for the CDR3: TGCGCCAGCAGCTTAGTGGGGGGAAGTCGCAATGAGCAGTTCTTC.

CDR3 bases: TGTGCCAGCAGCTTCGCGACTAGCTACGAGCAGTACTTC. Protein: CASSFATSYEQYF. The gene calls are TRBV11-2 and TRBJ2-7; TRBD2 might be the D (6 bases). Trimming removed 3 bases from V and 3 bases from J, with 9 bases in between. CDR1 is SGHAT, CDR2 FQNNGV, per germline. The CDR3 consists of 13 residues.

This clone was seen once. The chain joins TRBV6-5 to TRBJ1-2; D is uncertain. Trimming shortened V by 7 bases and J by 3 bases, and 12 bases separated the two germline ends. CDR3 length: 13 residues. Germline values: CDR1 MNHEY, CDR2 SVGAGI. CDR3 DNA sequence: TGTGCCAGCAAAATTTCTAAGGACTATGGCTACACCTTC. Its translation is CASKISKDYGYTF.

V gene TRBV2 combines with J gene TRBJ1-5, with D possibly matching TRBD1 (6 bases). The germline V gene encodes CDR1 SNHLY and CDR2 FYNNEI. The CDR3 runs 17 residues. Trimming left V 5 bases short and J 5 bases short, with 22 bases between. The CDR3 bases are TGTGCCAGCAGTCCAAGGGTGGGCAGGGGCGGGGATCAGCCCCAGCATTTT. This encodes CASSPRVGRGGDQPQHF. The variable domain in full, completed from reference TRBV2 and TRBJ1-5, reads EPEVTQTPSHQVTQMGQEVILRCVPISNHLYFYWYRQILGQKVEFLVSFYNNEISEKSEIFDDQFSVERPDGSNFTLKIRSTKLEDSAMYFCASSPRVGRGGDQPQHFGDGTRLSIL.

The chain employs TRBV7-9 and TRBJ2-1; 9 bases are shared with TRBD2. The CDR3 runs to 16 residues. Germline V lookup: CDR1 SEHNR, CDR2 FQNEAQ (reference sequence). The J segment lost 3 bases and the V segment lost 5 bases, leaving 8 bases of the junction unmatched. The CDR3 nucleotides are TGTGCCAGCAGCCCATCTAGCGGGATATACTACAATGAGCAGTTCTTC. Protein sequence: CASSPSSGIYYNEQFF.

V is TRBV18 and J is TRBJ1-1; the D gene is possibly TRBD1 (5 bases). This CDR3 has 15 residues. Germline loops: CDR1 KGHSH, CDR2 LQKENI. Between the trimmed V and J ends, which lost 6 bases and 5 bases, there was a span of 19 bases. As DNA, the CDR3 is TGTGCCAGCTCCTCACAGGAGGGCCGGGGAACTGAAGCTTTCTTT. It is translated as CASSSQEGRGTEAFF.

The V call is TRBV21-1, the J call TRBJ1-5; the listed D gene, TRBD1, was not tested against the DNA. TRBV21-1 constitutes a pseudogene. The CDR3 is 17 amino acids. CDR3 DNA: TGTGCCAGCAGCAAACATAAGACAGGGGACTCCAATCAGCCCCAGCATTTT. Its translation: CASSKHKTGDSNQPQHF.

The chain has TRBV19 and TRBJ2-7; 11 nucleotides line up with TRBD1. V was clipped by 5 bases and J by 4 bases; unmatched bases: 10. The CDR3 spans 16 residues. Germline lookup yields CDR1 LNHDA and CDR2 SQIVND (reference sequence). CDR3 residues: CASSASRTGGPYEQYF. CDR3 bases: TGTGCCAGTAGTGCGTCTCGGACAGGGGGCCCATACGAGCAGTACTTC.